This TCR beta chain was identified in a study of T cells in localized non-small cell lung cancer (dated by TCRdb to 2019 to 2021). Regarding the complete study: Comparing tumors with uninvolved tumor-adjacent lungs, the study looked at the T cell repertoires of around 250 patients with early-stage NSCLC. Of the NSCLC patients, 120 to 150 were male and 85 to 110 were female, and the mean age was approximately 69 years. The cohort consisted of roughly 240 treatment-naive NSCLC patients whose localized lung tumors had been resected. What the work shows at the level of the full study, not this receptor alone: Because multi-region tumor sequencing was not done, intratumor heterogeneity could not be ruled out. A median of approximately 53 of the top 100 tumor clones turned up in the paired uninvolved adjacent lung, and under 30 of those clones also ranked among the top 100 of that same adjacent lung. Higher blood T cell density associated with longer overall survival, while higher adjacent-lung clonality associated with shorter survival. Uninvolved tumor-adjacent lung showed the highest T cell clonality, higher than tumor, which suggests more focused antigenic responses in the adjacent lung. Because the study design was exploratory, TCR variables were selected using unadjusted p-values without false-discovery rate correction.

A note on this clone: Its antigen remains undetermined. Nothing much larger sits one base from this clone, and base qualities are not available.

At diagnosis, peripheral blood, uninvolved tumor-adjacent lung and tumor were collected and stored as a combination of fresh-frozen and FFPE material. Taken from cysteine to phenylalanine, the CDR3 has 14 residues. Only CDR3 DNA remains: 42 bases, in frame from the first base. CDR1 is given as WSHSY and CDR2 as SAAADI, both from the germline V gene. V loses 1 base of germline sequence and J loses 4 bases, and the interval between the two ends is 11 bases. The immunoSEQ Assay was used to sequence TCR beta CDR3 regions from DNA. The authors' pipeline ran thus. To compute T cell density, TCR beta template counts were normalized to usable DNA, which was estimated by amplifying housekeeping genes. Richness was estimated using the preseqR package, with extrapolation to 400,000 templates for PBMC samples and to 120,000 templates for tissue samples. Clonality was taken to be one minus Pielou's evenness. To identify tissue-enriched TCRs, differential abundance testing was run on productive amino-acid clonotypes with a minimum total count of 5 and an alpha of 0.1. The Jaccard Index and the Morisita Overlap Index were used to quantify repertoire overlap between compartments. TCR beta CDR3s were clustered by GLIPH together with public tetramer-defined viral CDR3s, and at least three viral sequences plus V-gene enrichment were required for viral motifs. TCRdb took this table from immuneACCESS and kept in-frame rearrangements with V and J called. Such tables lack part of the clones; where checked against another copy, unresolved V genes explain under half of the gap, and the rest is unexplained. V and J calls and clone size are as listed in that table; D and trimming were resolved from the DNA. The sample table records approximately 2,000 clones; about 20% of these occur just once. Jointly, the top ten make up 7.5% to 8.5% of the sample.

Sample: lung tumor tissue, taken before any cancer treatment. The TCR originated in a woman aged 40 to 75 with stage I lung adenocarcinoma. The chain links TRBV10-2 with TRBJ2-7; the D gene is not confidently resolved. The DNA is TGCGCCAGCAGTGAGTTCCGGACCATGTACGAGCAGTACTTC. This encodes CASSEFRTMYEQYF.